This TCR beta chain was obtained from a study of beta chain features in type 1 diabetes. Points from the study as a whole: A closer apparent resemblance between naive, central memory and Treg TCRB repertoires was seen in patients than in healthy donors. The study found moderately but significantly shorter TCRB CDR3s in all four CD4+ subsets of Type 1 diabetes patients. Cells carrying high TCR expression could end up over-represented when cDNA is sequenced. At VDJ recombination sites, type 1 diabetes patients had fewer insertions and more deleted nucleotides.

Germline CDR1 SGHAT, CDR2 FQNNGV. Between the trimmed V and J ends, which lost 1 base and 0 bases, there was a span of 10 bases. This CDR3 is 16 amino acids long. About this clone: Its cognate antigen is unknown.

Staining for CD45RO/CCR7/CD25/CD127/CD95/CD27 allowed sorting of CD4+ naive, central memory, regulatory and stem cell-like memory cells. cDNA synthesis used the whole RNA isolate, giving expressed TCRB sequences. Clones were read by immunoSEQ multiplex PCR, and TCRdb kept only the in-frame ones, dropping some. The sample records roughly 100,000 clones, under 30% being singletons. The sample was central memory CD4+ T cells from blood. This rearrangement joins TRBV11-2 to TRBJ2-1, with a tentative D call TRBD2 (6 bases). This clonotype was sampled from a woman younger than 30 with type 1 diabetes. The CDR3 is CASSLVREFSYNEQFF. CDR3 DNA sequence: TGTGCCAGCAGCTTAGTACGGGAGTTCTCCTACAATGAGCAGTTCTTC. Together with reference TRBV11-2 and TRBJ2-1, the CDR3 gives the full variable domain: EAGVAQSPRYKIIEKRQSVAFWCNPISGHATLYWYQQILGQGPKLLIQFQNNGVVDDSQLPKDRFSAERLKGVDSTLKIQPAKLEDSAVYLCASSLVREFSYNEQFFGPGTRLTVL.